These 21 T cell receptor beta chains originate from one sample sequenced in a study of T cell responses to AZD1222 COVID-19 vaccine. Some clones are missing from TCRdb's copy, which holds only in-frame ones; the method was immunoSEQ multiplex PCR. The data show under 120,000 clones, just under 95% seen once. The sequences come from peripheral blood, collected on day 0 of AZD1222 vaccination. The source is an adult in good health.

This clone appeared once. The DNA of the CDR3 is TGCGCCAGCAGCCTCAAGGAACCCACTACCTCTGGAAACACCATATATTTT. It translates to CASSLKEPTTSGNTIYF. This rearrangement joins TRBV4-1 to TRBJ1-3; no clear D gene. This CDR3 has 17 amino acids. The germline V and J ends were trimmed by 4 bases and 0 bases, with 16 bases remaining between them. CDR1 MGHRA and CDR2 YSYEKL come from the germline V gene.

Only one count was recorded for this clone. Germline and junction disagree at one end, which may indicate a read error. The chain has TRBV5-4 and TRBJ1-1; 9 bases fit TRBD1. The V gene's germline CDR1 is SGHNT and CDR2 YYREEE (reference sequence). The CDR3 is 14 residues long. This CDR3 is CASRLGQGNTEAFF. CDR3 DNA sequence: TGTGCCAGCAGATTGGGACAGGGGAACACTGAAGCTTTCTTT.

This clone was seen just once. The chain combines TRBV5-5 with TRBJ1-3; possible D gene TRBD1, 5 bases. V was clipped by 3 bases and J by 0 bases, with 10 bases between them. From germline, CDR1 is SGHKS and CDR2 YYEKEE (reference sequence). This CDR3 is built from 15 residues. CDR3 residues: CASSWDPNSGNTIYF. DNA of the CDR3: TGTGCCAGCAGCTGGGACCCTAACTCTGGAAACACCATATATTTT.

This chain links TRBV28 with TRBJ1-4; D might be TRBD1 (5 bases). CDR3 length equals 14 residues. Trimming took 7 bases from V and 10 from J, leaving 19 bases between them. Germline V gene lookup returns CDR1 MDHEN and CDR2 SYDVKM. CDR3: CASNNEDKRAKLFF. In DNA form, the CDR3 reads TGTGCCAGCAATAACGAGGACAAACGGGCAAAACTGTTTTTT.

A single count supports this clone. The chain carries TRBV29-1 and TRBJ2-7; the D gene is possibly TRBD1 (6 bases). This CDR3 region has 13 residues. Looked up from germline, CDR1 is SQVTM and CDR2 is ANQGSEA. V lost 4 bases and J 4 bases, leaving 14 bases between the germline ends. The CDR3 DNA sequence: TGCAGCGTTGTGGGGCAGGGGCGGTACGAGCAGTACTTC. Its protein product is CSVVGQGRYEQYF.

This chain joins TRBV10-3 and TRBJ2-3; D uncertain. The CDR3 extends over 15 amino acids. The V gene's germline CDR1 is ENHRY and CDR2 SYGVKD. V lost 1 base and J 0 bases, leaving 8 bases between the germline ends. CDR3 region: CAISEWGTSTDTQYF. CDR3 nucleotides: TGTGCCATCAGTGAGTGGGGTACTAGCACAGATACGCAGTATTTT.

Concerning this clone itself: A read error may produce the germline difference seen at one junction end. The chain carries TRBV7-7 and TRBJ2-1; 9 nucleotides line up with TRBD2. The V gene's germline CDR1 is SSHAT and CDR2 FNYEAQ (reference sequence). The CDR3 loop spans 16 amino acids. DNA for the CDR3: TGTGCTAGCAGCTTATCGGCGGGAGGGCTCTACAATGAGCAGTTCTTC. This gives the protein CASSLSAGGLYNEQFF.

The chain links TRBV3-1 (or the pseudogene TRBV3-2) to TRBJ2-1; 9 bases are a match to TRBD2. Germline values: CDR1 LGHDT, CDR2 YNNKEL (reference sequence). The J segment lost 7 bases and the V segment lost 2 bases, leaving 9 bases of the junction unmatched. The CDR3 spans 16 residues. CDR3 nucleotide sequence: TGTGCCAGCAGCCAAAGAGGGCGGGAGGGCCGTAATGAGCAGTTCTTC. It translates to CASSQRGREGRNEQFF.

This sequence joins TRBV6-5 and TRBJ2-7; 8 nucleotides agree with TRBD2. V was pared by 0 bases and J by 0 bases, with 4 bases of the junction left unmatched. There are 16 residues in the CDR3. Germline V gives CDR1 MNHEY, CDR2 SVGAGI. CDR3 residues: CASSYSGLAGSYEQYF. CDR3 DNA sequence: TGTGCCAGCAGTTACTCGGGGCTAGCGGGCTCCTACGAGCAGTACTTC.

The rearrangement joins TRBV6-1 to TRBJ2-3, with 9 nucleotides matching TRBD2. V shed 1 base and J 5 bases; nucleotides not matched to a gene: 7. The germline V gene has CDR1 MNHNS and CDR2 SASEGT. The CDR3 spans 16 residues. The CDR3 sequence: CASSEVGGGAGDTQYF. CDR3 sequence (DNA): TGTGCCAGCAGTGAAGTAGGCGGGGGGGCTGGAGATACGCAGTATTTT.

The chain couples TRBV5-1 to TRBJ2-1; 11 bases map to TRBD2. CDR3 size: 15 residues. Unmatched junction bases numbered 1, after V lost 1 base and J lost 4 bases. Germline loops: CDR1 SGHRS, CDR2 YFSETQ. CDR3 sequence: CASSLPSGGYNEQFF. The CDR3, as DNA: TGCGCCAGCAGCTTGCCTAGCGGGGGGTACAATGAGCAGTTCTTC.

This clone appeared once. This chain uses TRBV5-1 with TRBJ2-3, with TRBD2 identical over 7 bases. The germline CDR1 and CDR2 sequences are SGHRS and YFSETQ. Losses at the gene ends were 4 bases for V and 2 bases for J; bases not matched to a gene: 4. The CDR3 length is 14 residues. The CDR3 nucleotides read TGCGCCAGCAGCCGGGGGGTCACCACAGATACGCAGTATTTT. Translation: CASSRGVTTDTQYF.

This rearrangement joins TRBV18 to TRBJ1-2; D gene ambiguous. With 3 bases removed from V and 7 bases from J, the gap between germline ends came to 12 bases. The CDR3 totals 13 residues. Per the germline V gene, CDR1 is KGHSH and CDR2 is LQKENI. The CDR3 DNA follows: TGTGCCAGCTCACCCAATGAGCGGGGTGGCTACACCTTC. As protein: CASSPNERGGYTF.

This chain connects TRBV2 to TRBJ1-1, with D possibly matching TRBD1 (5 bases). Germline loops: CDR1 SNHLY, CDR2 FYNNEI. This CDR3 has 15 residues. The ends were cut back, 8 bases at V and 3 bases at J, with 19 bases in the middle. The CDR3 DNA is TGTGCCAGCCGAAAATTGCTAGGGGCGGACACTGAAGCTTTCTTT. It is translated as CASRKLLGADTEAFF.

The chain couples TRBV19 to TRBJ1-2, with a possible D match to TRBD1 (6 bases). V was trimmed by 1 base and J by 8 bases, leaving 29 bases between them. The CDR3 extends over 19 amino acids. CDR1 and CDR2 from the germline V gene are LNHDA and SQIVND (reference sequence). The CDR3: CASSIVLGAFGTFIRGYTF. The CDR3 coding sequence is TGTGCCAGTAGTATAGTGTTGGGGGCTTTTGGGACATTTATCCGAGGCTACACCTTC.

J is TRBJ2-2 and V is TRBV25-1; TRBD2 aligns across 10 bases. Germline CDR1 and CDR2: MGHDK and SYGVNS. The J segment lost 6 bases and the V segment lost 5 bases, leaving 6 bases of the junction unmatched. This CDR3 contains 15 residues. The CDR3 is CASSPTSGVAGELFF. DNA for the CDR3: TGTGCCAGCAGTCCTACTAGCGGGGTGGCCGGGGAGCTGTTTTTT.

The chain uses TRBV11-1 and TRBJ2-3, with 8 bases fitting TRBD2. The junction had 10 bases not matched to a gene; V was cut back by 3 bases and J by 8 bases. The germline V gene has CDR1 SGHAT and CDR2 FQDESV (reference sequence). There are 15 residues in the CDR3. CDR3 DNA: TGTGCCAGCAGCTTTGGACGGGGGGGGTCAGGTACGCAGTATTTT. Amino acid sequence: CASSFGRGGSGTQYF.

The chain carries TRBV18 and TRBJ1-2, with TRBD1 matching over 10 bases. Germline V gives CDR1 KGHSH, CDR2 LQKENI. The CDR3 covers 16 residues. J lost 4 bases, V lost 5 bases, and 10 bases had no gene match. Written as DNA, the CDR3 is TGTGCCAGCTCATTCATAGGGACAGGGGATGGCTATGGCTACACCTTC. Protein sequence: CASSFIGTGDGYGYTF.

V gene TRBV5-1 combines with J gene TRBJ2-3; 8 bases are shared with TRBD1. The CDR3 consists of 15 residues. Unmatched junction bases numbered 9, after V lost 6 bases and J lost 3 bases. Per the germline V gene, CDR1 is SGHRS and CDR2 is YFSETQ. This CDR3 is CASTSGTGRTDTQYF. CDR3 sequence (DNA): TGCGCCAGCACCTCCGGGACAGGTCGGACAGATACGCAGTATTTT.

The chain has TRBV6-5 and TRBJ1-5, with no clear D. The CDR3 loop spans 15 amino acids. V was shortened by 0 bases and J by 2 bases, with 8 bases between the two germline ends. Germline assignment: CDR1 MNHEY and CDR2 SVGAGI. CDR3 nucleotide sequence: TGTGCCAGCAGTTACTCGAACGGGGGCAATCAGCCCCAGCATTTT. Translation: CASSYSNGGNQPQHF.

The V gene is TRBV6-5, the J gene TRBJ1-2; D is unresolved. Germline V gene lookup returns CDR1 MNHEY and CDR2 SVGAGI. The V end was cut by 8 bases, the J end by 8 bases, with 12 bases between. The CDR3 has 11 residues. CDR3 in amino acids: CASEIGLGYTF. The DNA of the CDR3 is TGTGCCAGCGAAATAGGCCTCGGCTACACCTTC.